These 21 T cell receptor beta chains were sequenced from one sample in a study of blood T cell repertoires in COVID-19. TCRdb's copy holds only in-frame clones and misses some; the assay was immunoSEQ multiplex PCR. The sample includes 130,000 to 150,000 clones, about 85% of them seen just once. The specimen sequenced was PBMCs or T cells enriched from blood (not recorded which). The receptors were gathered from a woman between 35 and 50 years old who had recovered from COVID-19.

This clone has only one observation. This rearrangement joins TRBV3-1 (or the pseudogene TRBV3-2) to TRBJ2-1, with 7 bases that match TRBD2. Germline trimming cut 1 base from V and 6 bases from J; bases unmatched to any gene: 3. CDR1 and CDR2 from the germline V gene are LGHDT and YNNKEL (reference sequence). The CDR3 is made up of 14 amino acids. The CDR3 is CASSQAGGGNEQFF. Here the CDR3 DNA reads TGTGCCAGCAGCCAAGCGGGGGGAGGCAATGAGCAGTTCTTC.

The chain links TRBV29-1 to TRBJ1-2, with D possibly TRBD1 on 5 matching bases. Trimming removed 0 bases from V and 0 bases from J, with 14 bases in between. Germline CDR1 reads SQVTM; CDR2 reads ANQGSEA. This CDR3 is 16 amino acids long. The CDR3 DNA is TGCAGCGTTGAAGACAGGGTCAGGCCTCCTAACTATGGCTACACCTTC. Its protein is CSVEDRVRPPNYGYTF.

The chain employs TRBV5-5 and TRBJ2-1, with 13 bases lining up with TRBD2. The CDR3 covers 19 residues. The J segment lost 1 base and the V segment lost 4 bases, leaving 11 bases of the junction unmatched. Germline V gene sequence: CDR1 SGHKS, CDR2 YYEKEE (reference sequence). This CDR3 is CASSQSRLAGGKSYNEQFF. Written as DNA, the CDR3 is TGTGCCAGCAGCCAGAGTCGACTAGCGGGAGGTAAATCCTACAATGAGCAGTTCTTC.

CDR3: CASSLRTGFQETQYF. CDR3 DNA: TGTGCCAGCAGCTTAAGGACAGGGTTCCAAGAGACCCAGTACTTC. The chain carries TRBV7-9 and TRBJ2-5; 8 nucleotides line up with TRBD1. Germline CDR1 and CDR2: SEHNR and FQNEAQ (reference sequence). The CDR3 runs to 15 residues. J lost 1 base, V lost 2 bases, and 3 bases had no gene match.

The chain combines TRBV19 with TRBJ2-1; possibly TRBD1 for D (6 bases). Germline assignment: CDR1 LNHDA and CDR2 SQIVND (reference sequence). This CDR3 has 14 amino acids. Trimming pared 9 bases from V and 3 bases from J, leaving 15 bases between. CDR3 protein: CASASDSHYNEQFF. Written as DNA, the CDR3 is TGTGCCAGCGCCTCGGACAGCCACTACAATGAGCAGTTCTTC.

The chain links TRBV7-2 to TRBJ2-1; tentative D call: TRBD1 (5 bases). Germline assignment: CDR1 SGHTA and CDR2 FQGNSA. The CDR3 runs 14 residues. Trimming took 0 bases from V and 6 from J, leaving 9 bases between them. CDR3: CASSLAVQGNEQFF. CDR3 in DNA: TGTGCCAGCAGCTTAGCCGTGCAGGGCAATGAGCAGTTCTTC.

This chain joins TRBV6-6 and TRBJ2-6; 8 bases line up with TRBD1. CDR3 length: 17 residues. Germline loops: CDR1 MNHNY, CDR2 SVGAGI (reference sequence). The ends lost 5 bases at V and 4 bases at J; junction bases unmatched: 10. Here the CDR3 DNA reads TGTGCCAGCAGTCCTGGACAGGGCACCTCCGGGGCCAACGTCCTGACTTTC. Its translation: CASSPGQGTSGANVLTF.

The V call is TRBV7-9, the J call TRBJ1-3; TRBD1 matches at 7 bases. Germline CDR1 SEHNR, CDR2 FQNEAQ (reference sequence). After removal of 5 bases from V and 0 bases from J, the junction contained 7 bases not matched to a gene. This CDR3 spans 16 amino acids. The CDR3: CASSLPGQHSGNTIYF. The CDR3 DNA sequence: TGTGCCAGCAGCCTACCGGGACAGCACTCTGGAAACACCATATATTTT.

A single count supports this clone. Germline is not matched at one junction end, which may reflect a read error. The rearrangement links TRBV7-3 to TRBJ2-7; 10 bases line up with TRBD2. The CDR3 is made up of 11 amino acids. From germline, CDR1 is SGHTA and CDR2 FQGTGA. CDR3: CVAGGPYEQYF. The CDR3 bases are TGCGTAGCGGGGGGCCCCTACGAGCAGTACTTC.

This clone has a handful of counts. This chain joins TRBV5-6 and TRBJ1-4; D is ambiguous. From germline, CDR1 is SGHDT and CDR2 YYEEEE. The CDR3 spans 14 residues. Trimming removed 0 bases from V and 8 bases from J, with 11 bases in between. CDR3 nucleotides: TGTGCCAGCAGCTTGGGAGGAAGTAACGAAAAACTGTTTTTT. Its protein product is CASSLGGSNEKLFF.

This chain links TRBV4-1 with TRBJ2-5; TRBD2 might be the D (7 bases). Deletions cut 6 bases from V and 1 base from J, with 12 bases between. The CDR3 covers 14 residues. Per germline, CDR1 MGHRA and CDR2 YSYEKL. This CDR3 reads CASSYGGLQETQYF. The CDR3 region has the DNA TGCGCCAGCAGTTACGGGGGGCTCCAAGAGACCCAGTACTTC.

This sequence joins TRBV7-9 and TRBJ1-2, with D uncertain. The germline V and J ends were trimmed by 5 bases and 6 bases, with 16 bases remaining between them. The germline V gene has CDR1 SEHNR and CDR2 FQNEAQ (reference sequence). There are 14 residues in the CDR3. Here the CDR3 reads CASSTVEGGDGYTF. DNA for the CDR3: TGTGCCAGCAGCACAGTGGAGGGCGGTGATGGCTACACCTTC.

The rearrangement uses TRBV18 and TRBJ2-7, with D possibly matching TRBD2 (5 bases). The CDR3 has 15 residues. V shed 2 bases and J shed 2 bases, with 13 bases lying between them. Per germline, CDR1 KGHSH and CDR2 LQKENI. As DNA, the CDR3 is TGTGCCAGCTCACCAAACGTAAGAGGGCCCTACGAGCAGTACTTC. Protein product: CASSPNVRGPYEQYF.

The V gene is TRBV5-1, the J gene TRBJ2-1; D is perhaps TRBD1 (6 bases). CDR1 and CDR2 (germline): SGHRS, YFSETQ. The V end lost 0 bases, the J end lost 7 bases, and 14 bases lay between the germline ends. The CDR3 loop spans 15 amino acids. The CDR3 sequence: CASSLAGQPDNEQFF. In DNA form, the CDR3 reads TGCGCCAGCAGCTTGGCTGGACAGCCGGATAATGAGCAGTTCTTC.

This chain uses TRBV27 with TRBJ2-1; 7 bases match TRBD2. Looked up from germline, CDR1 is MNHEY and CDR2 is SMNVEV (reference sequence). CDR3 size: 14 residues. V lost 4 bases and J lost 8; bases outside the gene matches: 8. The CDR3 loop is CASSSLAVSDEQFF. The CDR3 nucleotides are TGTGCCAGCAGTTCGCTAGCGGTAAGCGATGAGCAGTTCTTC.

The rearrangement joins TRBV4-2 to TRBJ1-2, with TRBD1 matching 8 bases. The CDR3 length is 16 residues. CDR1 and CDR2 from the germline V gene are LGHNA and YNFKEQ. The J segment lost 2 bases and the V segment lost 1 base, leaving 6 bases of the junction unmatched. The CDR3 reads CASSQALGQENYGYTF. CDR3 coding DNA: TGTGCCAGCAGCCAAGCGCTGGGACAGGAAAACTATGGCTACACCTTC.

The gene calls are TRBV11-1 and TRBJ1-1; D is possibly TRBD1 (6 bases). V lost 5 bases and J lost 5, with 18 bases in between. CDR3 length: 15 residues. Germline CDR1 reads SGHAT; CDR2 reads FQDESV (reference sequence). The CDR3 nucleotides are TGTGCCAGCAGCCCTCACGGGGGGCGAGGTACTGAAGCTTTCTTT. It codes for CASSPHGGRGTEAFF.

The genes are TRBV11-3 and TRBJ2-5; 7 positions agree with TRBD1. The CDR3 contains 15 residues. CDR1 SGHNT and CDR2 YENEEA come from the germline V gene. J was trimmed by 5 bases and V by 1 base; bases with no gene match: 7. The CDR3 region has the DNA TGTGCCAGCAGCTTAGGAAGAGACAGGGTGGAGACCCAGTACTTC. This encodes CASSLGRDRVETQYF.

The chain recombines TRBV19 with TRBJ2-7, with D perhaps matching TRBD1 (6 bases). V lost 8 bases and J 5 bases, leaving 10 bases between the germline ends. Germline lookup yields CDR1 LNHDA and CDR2 SQIVND (reference sequence). The CDR3 is 11 residues long. This chain's CDR3 is CASSRGDEQYF. CDR3 bases: TGTGCCAGTTCCAGGGGTGACGAGCAGTACTTC.

This chain links TRBV19 with TRBJ1-3, with 7 bases lining up with TRBD1. Germline assignment: CDR1 LNHDA and CDR2 SQIVND (reference sequence). V lost 7 bases to trimming and J lost 0 bases; unmatched junction nucleotides: 15. The CDR3 spans 18 residues. The CDR3 loop is CASMYPGQNPFSGNTIYF. The CDR3 nucleotides read TGTGCCAGTATGTATCCGGGACAGAATCCTTTCTCTGGAAACACCATATATTTT.

The J gene is TRBJ1-1, the V gene TRBV2; 8 bases match TRBD1. CDR1 and CDR2 from the germline V gene are SNHLY and FYNNEI. With V trimmed by 2 bases and J by 3 bases, 11 bases remained unmatched. The CDR3 runs to 17 residues. The CDR3 reads CASSERGQGTGYTEAFF. The CDR3 nucleotides read TGTGCCAGCAGTGAACGCGGGCAGGGGACAGGTTACACTGAAGCTTTCTTT.